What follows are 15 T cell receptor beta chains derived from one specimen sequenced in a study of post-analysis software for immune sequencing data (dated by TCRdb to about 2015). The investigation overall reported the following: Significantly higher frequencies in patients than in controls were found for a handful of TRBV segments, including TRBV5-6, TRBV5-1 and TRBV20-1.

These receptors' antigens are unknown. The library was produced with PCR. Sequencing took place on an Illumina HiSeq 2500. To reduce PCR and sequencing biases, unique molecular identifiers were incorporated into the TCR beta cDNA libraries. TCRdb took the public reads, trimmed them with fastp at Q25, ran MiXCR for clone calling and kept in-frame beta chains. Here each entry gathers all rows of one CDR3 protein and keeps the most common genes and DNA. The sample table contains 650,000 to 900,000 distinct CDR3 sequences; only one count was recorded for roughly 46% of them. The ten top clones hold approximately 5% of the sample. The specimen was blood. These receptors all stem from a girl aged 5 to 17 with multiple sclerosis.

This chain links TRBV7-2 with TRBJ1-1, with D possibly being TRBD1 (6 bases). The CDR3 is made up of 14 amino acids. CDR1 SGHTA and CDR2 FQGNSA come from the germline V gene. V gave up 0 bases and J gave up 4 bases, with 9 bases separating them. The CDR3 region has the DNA TGTGCCAGCAGCTTAGCTACAGGGAGCACTGAAGCTTTCTTT. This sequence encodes CASSLATGSTEAFF.

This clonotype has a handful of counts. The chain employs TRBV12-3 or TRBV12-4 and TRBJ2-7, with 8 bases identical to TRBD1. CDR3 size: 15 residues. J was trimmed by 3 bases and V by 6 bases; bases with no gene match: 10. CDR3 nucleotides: TGTGCCAGCAGCCCGGACAGGGTACTTAGCTACGAGCAGTACTTC. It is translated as CASSPDRVLSYEQYF.

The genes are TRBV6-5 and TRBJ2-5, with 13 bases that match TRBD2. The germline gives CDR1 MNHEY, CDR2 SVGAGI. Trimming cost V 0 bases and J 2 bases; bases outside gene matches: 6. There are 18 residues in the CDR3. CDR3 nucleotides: TGTGCCAGCAGTTACTCGATCGGGGGACTAGCGGGACAAGAGACCCAGTACTTC. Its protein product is CASSYSIGGLAGQETQYF.

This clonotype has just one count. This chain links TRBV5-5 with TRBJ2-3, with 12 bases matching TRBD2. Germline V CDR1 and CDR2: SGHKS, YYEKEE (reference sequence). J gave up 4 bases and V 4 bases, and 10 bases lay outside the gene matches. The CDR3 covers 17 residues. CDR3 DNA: TGTGCCAGCAGCACTTTACTAGCGGGAGGCCTCGCAGATACGCAGTATTTT. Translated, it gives CASSTLLAGGLADTQYF.

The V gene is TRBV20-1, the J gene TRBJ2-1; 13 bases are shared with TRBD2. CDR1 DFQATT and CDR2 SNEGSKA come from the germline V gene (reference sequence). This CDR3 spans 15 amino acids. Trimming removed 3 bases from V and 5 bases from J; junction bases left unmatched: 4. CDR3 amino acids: CSARTSGRRDNEQFF. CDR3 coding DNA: TGCAGTGCTAGGACTAGCGGGAGGCGGGACAATGAGCAGTTCTTC.

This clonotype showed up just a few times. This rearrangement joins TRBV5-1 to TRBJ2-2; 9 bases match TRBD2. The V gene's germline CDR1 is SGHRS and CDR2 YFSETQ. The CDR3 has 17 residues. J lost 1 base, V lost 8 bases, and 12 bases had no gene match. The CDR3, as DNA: TGCGCCAGTTCCACCCCGGCGGGAGGGCTGAACACCGGGGAGCTGTTTTTT. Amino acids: CASSTPAGGLNTGELFF.

The CDR3 bases are TGTGCCAGCAGTGTCCCGACTAGCGGGATCCACAATGAGCAGTTCTTC. As protein: CASSVPTSGIHNEQFF. The J gene is TRBJ2-1, the V gene TRBV6-4, with 11 nucleotides matching TRBD2. After removal of 4 bases from V and 5 bases from J, the junction contained 7 bases not matched to a gene. The germline CDR1 and CDR2 sequences are MRHNA and SNTAGT. The length of the CDR3 is 16 residues.

The CDR3 loop reads CASTRGAGTENGYTF. DNA of the CDR3: TGTGCCAGCACGAGGGGGGCCGGAACGGAGAACGGCTACACCTTC. V is TRBV19 and J is TRBJ1-2, with TRBD1 as a possible D gene (6 bases). The germline V gene encodes CDR1 LNHDA and CDR2 SQIVND (reference sequence). Trimming removed 9 bases at V and 8 bases at J, with 25 bases between. The CDR3 length is 15 residues. The full variable domain, completed using reference TRBV19 and TRBJ1-2, is DGGITQSPKYLFRKEGQNVTLSCEQNLNHDAMYWYRQDPGQGLRLIYYSQIVNDFQKGDIAEGYSVSREKKESFPLTVTSAQKNPTAFYLCASTRGAGTENGYTFGSGTRLTVV.

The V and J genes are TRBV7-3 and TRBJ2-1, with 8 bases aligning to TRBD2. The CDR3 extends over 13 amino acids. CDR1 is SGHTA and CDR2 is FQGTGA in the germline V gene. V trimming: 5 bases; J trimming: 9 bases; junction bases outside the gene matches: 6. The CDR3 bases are TGTGCCAGCAGCCCGGGACTAGGTGGTGAGCAGTTCTTC. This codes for CASSPGLGGEQFF.

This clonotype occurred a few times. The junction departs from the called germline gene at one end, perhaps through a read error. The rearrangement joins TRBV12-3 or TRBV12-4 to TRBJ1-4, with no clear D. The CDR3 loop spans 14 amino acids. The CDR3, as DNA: TGTGCCAGCAGCTTAGGCCCAGAGCGTGAAAAACTGTTTTTT. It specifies CASSLGPEREKLFF.

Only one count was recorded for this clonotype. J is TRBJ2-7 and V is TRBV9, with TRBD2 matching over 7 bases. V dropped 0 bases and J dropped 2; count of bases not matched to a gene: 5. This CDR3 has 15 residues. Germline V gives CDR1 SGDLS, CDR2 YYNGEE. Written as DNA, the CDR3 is TGTGCCAGCAGCGTAGGGTCGGGAGGCCCCTACGAGCAGTACTTC. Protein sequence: CASSVGSGGPYEQYF.

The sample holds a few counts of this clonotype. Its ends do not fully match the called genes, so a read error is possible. CDR3 amino acids: CGVETSLTYNEQFF. Written as DNA, the CDR3 is TGCGGCGTTGAAACTTCACTTACATACAATGAGCAGTTCTTC. V is TRBV29-1 and J is TRBJ2-1; D is undetermined. Germline CDR1 SQVTM, CDR2 ANQGSEA. This CDR3 is built from 14 residues.

CDR3 region: CSAKSYSGIPDTQYF. Here the CDR3 DNA reads TGCAGTGCAAAGTCATATAGCGGAATCCCAGATACGCAGTATTTT. The chain couples TRBV20-1 to TRBJ2-3, with a tentative D call TRBD2 (6 bases). The V gene lost 6 bases and the J gene lost 4 bases, with 20 bases spanning the gap. Per the germline V gene, CDR1 is DFQATT and CDR2 is SNEGSKA (reference sequence). The CDR3 contains 15 residues.

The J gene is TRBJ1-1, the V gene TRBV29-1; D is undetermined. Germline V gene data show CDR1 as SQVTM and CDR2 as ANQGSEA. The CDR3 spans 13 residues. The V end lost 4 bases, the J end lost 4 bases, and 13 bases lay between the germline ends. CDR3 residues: CSVVHEGGTEAFF. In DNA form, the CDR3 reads TGCAGCGTTGTTCATGAGGGAGGCACTGAAGCTTTCTTT.

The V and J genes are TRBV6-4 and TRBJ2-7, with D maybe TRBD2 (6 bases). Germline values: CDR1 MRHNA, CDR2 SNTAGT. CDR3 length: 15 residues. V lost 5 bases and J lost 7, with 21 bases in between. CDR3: CASSPVRDLPMEQYF. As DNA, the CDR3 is TGTGCCAGCAGTCCTGTTCGGGACTTACCGATGGAGCAGTACTTC.